A single sample gave rise to the 30 T cell receptor beta chains below, sequenced in a study of blood T cell repertoires in COVID-19. Only in-frame clones appear in the TCRdb table, and some are missing; sequencing was by immunoSEQ multiplex PCR. The sample shows 200,000 to 300,000 clones, 81% of them seen only once. The sequenced sample was peripheral blood. The receptor source for this set is a woman at least 80 years old with COVID-19, enrolled during active disease.

This clone was found many times. The chain employs TRBV18 and TRBJ1-1, with D maybe TRBD1 (5 bases). This CDR3 is 13 amino acids long. Germline V gene lookup returns CDR1 KGHSH and CDR2 LQKENI. V lost 5 bases to trimming and J lost 3 bases, with 10 bases between them. The CDR3 DNA follows: TGTGCCAGCTCATCAGACAGATACACTGAAGCTTTCTTT. It is translated as CASSSDRYTEAFF.

The rearrangement joins TRBV12-3 or TRBV12-4 to TRBJ1-2, with no clear D. The CDR3 is 13 residues long. The germline V and J ends were trimmed by 3 bases and 4 bases, with 9 bases remaining between them. CDR3 coding DNA: TGTGCCAGCAGTTTCGGGTACGGCTATGGCTACACCTTC. This encodes CASSFGYGYGYTF.

The chain joins TRBV5-8 to TRBJ2-7; TRBD1 matches at 10 bases. The CDR3 contains 17 residues. Trimming at V came to 4 bases and at J to 4 bases, leaving 14 bases not matched to a gene. The germline V gene encodes CDR1 SGHTS and CDR2 YDEGEE. The CDR3 DNA reads as TGTGCCAGCAGCCGTATTTCCGGGACAGGGGAAGTATACGAGCAGTACTTC. This translates into CASSRISGTGEVYEQYF.

The genes are TRBV12-3 or TRBV12-4 and TRBJ1-3, with unresolved D. The CDR3 is 12 amino acids. V lost 7 bases and J 3 bases, leaving 7 bases between the germline ends. The CDR3 nucleotides are TGTGCCAGCACCCCGAGTGGAAACACCATATATTTT. The encoded protein is CASTPSGNTIYF.

The chain carries TRBV6-5 and TRBJ1-2, with TRBD1 matching 7 bases. CDR1 and CDR2 from the germline V gene are MNHEY and SVGAGI. This CDR3 contains 13 residues. The J segment lost 7 bases and the V segment lost 5 bases, leaving 7 bases of the junction unmatched. DNA of the CDR3: TGTGCCAGCAGTCCTCAGGGGGGCCTTGGCTACACCTTC. Translating gives CASSPQGGLGYTF.

J is TRBJ1-5 and V is TRBV7-9, with D possibly TRBD1 on 6 matching bases. The V gene's germline CDR1 is SEHNR and CDR2 FQNEAQ (reference sequence). The CDR3 sequence is 15 residues long. V lost 5 bases to trimming and J lost 4 bases, with 15 bases between them. CDR3 protein: CASSHAGQQNQPQHF. The CDR3 coding sequence is TGTGCCAGCAGCCACGCCGGACAGCAGAATCAGCCCCAGCATTTT.

The chain uses TRBV7-8 and TRBJ2-7; tentatively, D is TRBD2 (5 bases). The CDR3 runs 12 residues. V was cut by 2 bases and J by 4 bases, with 6 bases left in between. CDR1 SGHVS and CDR2 FQNEAQ come from the germline V gene. The CDR3 loop reads CASSLSGYEQYF. For the CDR3, the DNA is TGTGCCAGCAGCTTATCGGGGTACGAGCAGTACTTC. Full variable domain (outside the CDR3, taken from reference TRBV7-8 and TRBJ2-7): GAGVSQSPRYKVAKRGQDVALRCDPISGHVSLFWYQQALGQGPEFLTYFQNEAQLDKSGLPSDRFFAERPEGSVSTLKIQRTQQEDSAVYLCASSLSGYEQYFGPGTRLTVT.

The chain recombines TRBV12-5 with TRBJ1-1; D uncertain. Germline V gene lookup returns CDR1 LGHNT and CDR2 FRNRAP. The V and J ends lost 5 bases and 7 bases respectively, with 14 bases between them. The CDR3 spans 13 residues. CDR3 sequence reads: CASGPRTGVEAFF. The CDR3 DNA sequence: TGTGCTAGTGGTCCCCGTACCGGGGTTGAAGCTTTCTTT.

This clone was seen only once. J is TRBJ1-1 and V is TRBV6-5; possible D gene TRBD1, 5 bases. The CDR3 spans 14 residues. V was shortened by 6 bases and J by 2 bases, with 13 bases between the two germline ends. The V gene's germline CDR1 is MNHEY and CDR2 SVGAGI. CDR3 residues: CASRSRASNTEAFF. Written as DNA, the CDR3 is TGTGCCAGCAGGTCCAGGGCATCCAACACTGAAGCTTTCTTT.

As concerns this clone: Other nucleotide sequences from this sample produce the same CDR3. V gene TRBV5-1 combines with J gene TRBJ1-3; no reliable D call. The germline V gene has CDR1 SGHRS and CDR2 YFSETQ. With 4 bases removed from V and 0 bases from J, the gap between germline ends came to 8 bases. CDR3 size: 14 residues. As DNA, the CDR3 is TGCGCCAGCAGCGAGGGAGGCTCTGGAAACACCATATATTTT. This gives the protein CASSEGGSGNTIYF.

V usage is TRBV27 and J usage is TRBJ1-1, with 9 positions matching TRBD1. Germline CDR1 MNHEY, CDR2 SMNVEV (reference sequence). The junction had 3 bases not matched to a gene; V was cut back by 8 bases and J by 2 bases. This CDR3 region has 13 residues. The CDR3 loop is CASHRGLNTEAFF. The CDR3 bases are TGTGCCAGCCACAGGGGGCTCAACACTGAAGCTTTCTTT.

The chain joins TRBV18 to TRBJ1-1; D is possibly TRBD1 (6 bases). This CDR3 comprises 13 residues. Germline V lookup: CDR1 KGHSH, CDR2 LQKENI. With 5 bases removed from V and 1 base from J, the gap between germline ends came to 8 bases. In DNA form, the CDR3 reads TGTGCCAGCTCAACAGGGACGAACACTGAAGCTTTCTTT. Translating gives CASSTGTNTEAFF.

The chain uses TRBV6-5 and TRBJ2-3; D might be TRBD1 (6 bases). Germline V CDR1 and CDR2: MNHEY, SVGAGI. Trimming took 8 bases from V and 4 from J, leaving 16 bases between them. The CDR3 loop spans 14 amino acids. CDR3 nucleotides: TGTGCCAGCGCCGATGGACGGACAGCAGATACGCAGTATTTT. This sequence encodes CASADGRTADTQYF.

The chain recombines TRBV11-2 with TRBJ2-1, with TRBD2 as a possible D gene (6 bases). Germline V gives CDR1 SGHAT, CDR2 FQNNGV. The CDR3 covers 17 residues. V lost 10 bases to trimming and J lost 5 bases, with 27 bases between them. The CDR3 spells CAKRSKKGGSRDNEQFF. The DNA for the CDR3 is TGTGCCAAACGATCAAAAAAAGGAGGGTCACGGGACAATGAGCAGTTCTTC.

The gene calls are TRBV18 and TRBJ2-3; 8 bases fit TRBD2. The germline V gene has CDR1 KGHSH and CDR2 LQKENI. The CDR3 covers 16 residues. The J segment lost 7 bases and the V segment lost 3 bases, leaving 12 bases of the junction unmatched. CDR3 DNA sequence: TGTGCCAGCTCACCCCCCGAACTAGCGGCCCTGAATACGCAGTATTTT. Residues: CASSPPELAALNTQYF.

V is TRBV5-5 and J is TRBJ1-2, with 7 bases lining up with TRBD1. The length of the CDR3 is 13 residues. Germline lookup yields CDR1 SGHKS and CDR2 YYEKEE (reference sequence). V dropped 2 bases and J dropped 8; count of bases not matched to a gene: 6. CDR3 nucleotide sequence: TGTGCCAGCAGCTTATCCAGGGGGGAGGGCTACACCTTC. Translation gives CASSLSRGEGYTF.

This clone was detected a few times. The V and J genes are TRBV19 and TRBJ1-2; D remains unclear. Germline values: CDR1 LNHDA, CDR2 SQIVND (reference sequence). V was cut by 5 bases and J by 4 bases, with 14 bases left in between. The CDR3 runs 14 residues. The CDR3 region is CASSAREVPYGYTF. In nucleotides, the CDR3 is TGTGCCAGTAGTGCCCGAGAGGTTCCCTATGGCTACACCTTC.

This clone was seen a single time. The V and J genes are TRBV30 and TRBJ2-1; D not certain. CDR1 is GTSNPN, CDR2 SVGIG, per germline (reference sequence). V lost 0 bases and J lost 10, with 19 bases in between. CDR3 length: 15 amino acids. The CDR3 DNA reads as TGTGCCTGGAGTGTACTTAGTACTCCACCAACCGAGCAGTTCTTC. Protein: CAWSVLSTPPTEQFF. The full variable domain, with the rest looked up from reference TRBV30 and TRBJ2-1, is SQTIHQWPATLVQPVGSPLSLECTVEGTSNPNLYWYRQAAGRGLQLLFYSVGIGQISSEVPQNLSASRPQDRQFILSSKKLLLSDSGFYLCAWSVLSTPPTEQFFGPGTRLTVL.

The rearrangement joins TRBV11-2 to TRBJ1-1; no clear D gene. The ends were cut back, 0 bases at V and 4 bases at J, with 21 bases in the middle. The CDR3 runs to 18 residues. Per the germline V gene, CDR1 is SGHAT and CDR2 is FQNNGV. In DNA, the CDR3 is TGTGCCAGCAGCTTAGATTTCGCTACTTTCCCCCGGGGCACTGAAGCTTTCTTT. Protein sequence: CASSLDFATFPRGTEAFF. The full variable domain, its missing parts supplied by reference TRBV11-2 and TRBJ1-1, is EAGVAQSPRYKIIEKRQSVAFWCNPISGHATLYWYQQILGQGPKLLIQFQNNGVVDDSQLPKDRFSAERLKGVDSTLKIQPAKLEDSAVYLCASSLDFATFPRGTEAFFGQGTRLTVV.

The rearrangement joins TRBV7-2 to TRBJ2-7, with 9 positions matching TRBD1. Germline V gene data show CDR1 as SGHTA and CDR2 as FQGNSA. There are 15 residues in the CDR3. V lost 1 base and J lost 5; bases outside the gene matches: 6. CDR3 in amino acids: CASSLVGDRADEQYF. In DNA form, the CDR3 reads TGTGCCAGCAGCTTAGTAGGGGACAGGGCGGACGAGCAGTACTTC.

This clone came up once. This chain links TRBV5-1 with TRBJ2-2; D is perhaps TRBD1 (6 bases). Trimming shortened V by 5 bases and J by 5 bases, and 10 bases separated the two germline ends. From germline, CDR1 is SGHRS and CDR2 YFSETQ. This CDR3 region has 13 residues. The CDR3: CASRTTGTGELFF. CDR3 DNA sequence: TGCGCCAGCAGAACTACAGGGACCGGGGAGCTGTTTTTT.

This clone was seen once. The rearrangement links TRBV7-9 to TRBJ2-3; 11 positions agree with TRBD1. The germline CDR1 and CDR2 sequences are SEHNR and FQNEAQ (reference sequence). The V gene end was trimmed by 7 bases and the J gene end by 8 bases; junction bases not matched to a gene: 8. CDR3 length equals 14 residues. CDR3 sequence (DNA): TGTGCCAGCACCGCGGGACAGGGGGAAGGTACGCAGTATTTT. Amino acids: CASTAGQGEGTQYF.

The chain has TRBV20-1 and TRBJ2-3; 9 nucleotides line up with TRBD2. Germline V gives CDR1 DFQATT, CDR2 SNEGSKA (reference sequence). This CDR3 contains 15 residues. V was clipped by 3 bases and J by 1 base; unmatched bases: 5. The CDR3 nucleotides are TGCAGTGCTAGTATTCGACTAGCGGGCACAGATACGCAGTATTTT. Translated: CSASIRLAGTDTQYF.

The chain couples TRBV3-1 (or the pseudogene TRBV3-2) to TRBJ1-2; D is perhaps TRBD1 (5 bases). Germline V gene lookup returns CDR1 LGHDT and CDR2 YNNKEL (reference sequence). The CDR3 runs 15 residues. Trimming took off 4 bases at V and 5 bases at J, with 17 bases between the two ends. The CDR3 DNA reads as TGTGCCAGCAGCCCCCGTGGGTCAAAGGGGTATGGCTACACCTTC. Amino acids: CASSPRGSKGYGYTF.

The rearrangement uses TRBV6-5 and TRBJ2-5, with 7 bases aligning to TRBD1. The CDR3 runs 15 residues. Germline V CDR1 and CDR2: MNHEY, SVGAGI. V gave up 6 bases and J gave up 2 bases; unmatched junction bases: 9. CDR3 DNA sequence: TGTGCCAGCAGACCCGCGAGCAGGGGGCAAGAGACCCAGTACTTC. Translating it yields CASRPASRGQETQYF.

The chain carries TRBV11-2 and TRBJ2-1; 7 bases line up with TRBD1. V shed 5 bases and J 4 bases; nucleotides not matched to a gene: 8. The CDR3 totals 15 residues. The V gene's germline CDR1 is SGHAT and CDR2 FQNNGV. The CDR3: CASSPRQGRYNEQFF. CDR3 DNA sequence: TGTGCCAGCAGCCCCAGACAGGGACGGTACAATGAGCAGTTCTTC.

The chain is built from TRBV9 and TRBJ2-2; a weak D match, TRBD1 (6 bases). The V end was cut by 4 bases, the J end by 5 bases, with 15 bases between. Germline V lookup: CDR1 SGDLS, CDR2 YYNGEE. The CDR3 is 15 amino acids. The CDR3 sequence: CASSPRTAQTGELFF. The CDR3 DNA reads TGTGCCAGCAGCCCCCGGACAGCCCAAACCGGGGAGCTGTTTTTT.

A few counts support this clone. The chain's CDR3 is CAWSEWTAQANVLTF. The DNA for the CDR3 is TGTGCCTGGAGCGAGTGGACAGCCCAGGCCAACGTCCTGACTTTC. The V gene is TRBV30, the J gene TRBJ2-6; perhaps TRBD1 as D (6 bases). Between the trimmed V and J ends, which lost 3 bases and 6 bases, there was a span of 15 bases. There are 15 residues in the CDR3. The germline CDR1 and CDR2 sequences are GTSNPN and SVGIG (reference sequence).

The chain employs TRBV4-1 and TRBJ2-1; TRBD2 agrees at 7 bases. Germline V gene lookup returns CDR1 MGHRA and CDR2 YSYEKL. V lost 4 bases and J lost 8; bases outside the gene matches: 11. The CDR3 spans 15 residues. The CDR3 sequence is CASSPLWRGIDEQFF. The CDR3 DNA follows: TGCGCCAGCAGCCCACTCTGGCGGGGGATAGATGAGCAGTTCTTC.

This rearrangement joins TRBV4-1 to TRBJ2-5; TRBD1 is a possible D gene (6 bases). This CDR3 comprises 17 residues. Trimming took 3 bases from V and 5 from J, leaving 22 bases between them. Germline V gene data show CDR1 as MGHRA and CDR2 as YSYEKL. The DNA for the CDR3 is TGCGCCAGCAGCCAGGGTACAGGGACGGGCTCTACGGAGACCCAGTACTTC. It specifies CASSQGTGTGSTETQYF.